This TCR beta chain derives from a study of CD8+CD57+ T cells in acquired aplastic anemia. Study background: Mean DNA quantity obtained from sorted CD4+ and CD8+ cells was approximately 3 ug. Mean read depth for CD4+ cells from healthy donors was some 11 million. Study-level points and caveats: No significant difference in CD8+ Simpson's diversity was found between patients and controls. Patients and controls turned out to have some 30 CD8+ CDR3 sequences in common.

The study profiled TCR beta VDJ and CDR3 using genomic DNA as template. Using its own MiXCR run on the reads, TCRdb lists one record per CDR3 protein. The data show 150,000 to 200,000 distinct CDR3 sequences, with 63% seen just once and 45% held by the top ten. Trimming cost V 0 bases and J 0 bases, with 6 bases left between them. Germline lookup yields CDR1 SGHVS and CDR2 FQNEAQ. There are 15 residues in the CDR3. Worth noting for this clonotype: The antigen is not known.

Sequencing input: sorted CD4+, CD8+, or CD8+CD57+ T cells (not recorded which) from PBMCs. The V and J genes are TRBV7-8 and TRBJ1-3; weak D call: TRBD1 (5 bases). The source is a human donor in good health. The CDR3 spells CASSLATASGNTIYF. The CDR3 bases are TGTGCCAGCAGCTTAGCGACAGCCTCTGGAAACACCATATATTTT. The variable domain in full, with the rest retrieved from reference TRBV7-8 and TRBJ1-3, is GAGVSQSPRYKVAKRGQDVALRCDPISGHVSLFWYQQALGQGPEFLTYFQNEAQLDKSGLPSDRFFAERPEGSVSTLKIQRTQQEDSAVYLCASSLATASGNTIYFGEGSWLTVV.